This T cell receptor beta chain was sequenced during a study of T cell responses to AZD1222 COVID-19 vaccine. Points from the study as a whole: Spike as a whole was targeted by vaccine-associated CD4 TCRs, dominant at 160-218 and 743-854.

TCRdb's copy holds only in-frame clones and misses some; the assay was immunoSEQ multiplex PCR. The top ten clones hold around 27% of a sample with approximately 120,000 clones, roughly 82% of them seen once. A remark on this clone: No antigen is known for it.

The CDR3 is made up of 16 amino acids. Germline trimming cut 2 bases from V and 10 bases from J; bases unmatched to any gene: 11. Germline CDR1 and CDR2: KGHSH and LQKENI. Material: peripheral blood, obtained 28 days after the second AZD1222 dose. The genes are TRBV18 and TRBJ1-6, with 7 bases fitting TRBD1. The receptor was isolated from an adult who received the AZD1222 COVID-19 vaccine. The CDR3 DNA is TGTGCCAGCTCACCATACATGACAGGGAGGGACTCACCCCTCCACTTT. The encoded protein is CASSPYMTGRDSPLHF.